These 2 T cell receptor beta chains originate from one sample sequenced in a study of shared clonotypes between healthy human individuals (dated by TCRdb to the early 2020s). CD8 naive samples consisted of CD45RO-negative cells that were positively selected for CCR7, yielding a CD45RA+CCR7+ population without TemRA cells. Library prep was done by the immunoSEQ multiplex PCR assay. Sourced from immuneACCESS, this table was stored by TCRdb with only in-frame sequences that have V and J called. A share of the clones is absent; for the studies checked, an unresolved V gene accounts for under half, and the remainder has no known explanation. Recorded for this sample are about 820,000 clones; around 93% of them occurred a single time. 24% of the sample rests with the top ten. Specimen: naive CD8+ T cells sorted from blood. The sample's cell subset or site label, decoded: CD45RA+CCR7+. These receptors originate from a man aged 30 to 39 in good health.

The chain couples TRBV9 to TRBJ2-7, with TRBD2 identical over 7 bases. V was clipped by 4 bases and J by 3 bases; unmatched bases: 10. Germline CDR1 reads SGDLS; CDR2 reads YYNGEE. The length of the CDR3 is 15 residues. DNA for the CDR3: TGTGCCAGCAGCCCATCGGCTAGCGGTGGCTACGAGCAGTACTTC. Protein sequence: CASSPSASGGYEQYF. The full variable domain, rest sourced from reference TRBV9 and TRBJ2-7, is DSGVTQTPKHLITATGQRVTLRCSPRSGDLSVYWYQQSLDQGLQFLIQYYNGEERAKGNILERFSAQQFPDLHSELNLSSLELGDSALYFCASSPSASGGYEQYFGPGTRLTVT.

The V call is TRBV5-1, the J call TRBJ2-2; D is unclear. The V gene lost 4 bases and the J gene lost 5 bases, with 6 bases spanning the gap. The CDR3 totals 12 residues. The germline gives CDR1 SGHRS, CDR2 YFSETQ. CDR3 protein: CASSHETGELFF. Written as DNA, the CDR3 is TGCGCCAGCAGCCACGAGACCGGGGAGCTGTTTTTT. The variable domain in full, with the rest retrieved from reference TRBV5-1 and TRBJ2-2, is KAGVTQTPRYLIKTRGQQVTLSCSPISGHRSVSWYQQTPGQGLQFLFEYFSETQRNKGNFPGRFSGRQFSNSRSEMNVSTLELGDSALYLCASSHETGELFFGEGSRLTVL.